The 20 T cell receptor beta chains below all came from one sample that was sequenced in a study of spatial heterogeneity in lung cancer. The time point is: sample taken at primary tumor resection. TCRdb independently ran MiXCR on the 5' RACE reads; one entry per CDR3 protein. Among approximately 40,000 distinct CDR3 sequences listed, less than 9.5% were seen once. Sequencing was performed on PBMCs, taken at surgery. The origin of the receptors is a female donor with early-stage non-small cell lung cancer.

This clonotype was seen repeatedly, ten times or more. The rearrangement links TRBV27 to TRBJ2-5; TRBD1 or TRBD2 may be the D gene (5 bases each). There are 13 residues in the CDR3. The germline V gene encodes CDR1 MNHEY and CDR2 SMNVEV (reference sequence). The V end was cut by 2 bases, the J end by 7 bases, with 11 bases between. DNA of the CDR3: TGTGCCAGCAGTTTAACCGGGACGGGGACCCAGTACTTC. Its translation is CASSLTGTGTQYF.

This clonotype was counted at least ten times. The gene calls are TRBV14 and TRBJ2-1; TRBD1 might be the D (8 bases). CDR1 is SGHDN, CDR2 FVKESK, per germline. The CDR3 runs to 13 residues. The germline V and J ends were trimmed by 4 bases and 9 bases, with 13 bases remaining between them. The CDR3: CASSRRGTGEQFF. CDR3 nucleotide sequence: TGTGCCAGCAGCCGGCGGGGGACAGGTGAGCAGTTCTTC.

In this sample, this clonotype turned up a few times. The DNA for the CDR3 is TGTGCCAGCTCATCCCGGCTGGTCCGGGACGAGCAGTACTTC. It translates to CASSSRLVRDEQYF. The chain recombines TRBV18 with TRBJ2-7, with D hard to call. The CDR3 loop spans 14 amino acids. Germline CDR1 KGHSH, CDR2 LQKENI. V gave up 5 bases and J gave up 5 bases, with 16 bases separating them.

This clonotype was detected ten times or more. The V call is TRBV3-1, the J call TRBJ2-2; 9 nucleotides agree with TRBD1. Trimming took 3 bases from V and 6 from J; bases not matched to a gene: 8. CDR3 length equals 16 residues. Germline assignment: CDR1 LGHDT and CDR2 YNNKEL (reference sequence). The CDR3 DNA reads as TGTGCCAGCAGCCAGAGGGACAGGGAAAGGGCCGGGGAGCTGTTTTTT. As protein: CASSQRDRERAGELFF.

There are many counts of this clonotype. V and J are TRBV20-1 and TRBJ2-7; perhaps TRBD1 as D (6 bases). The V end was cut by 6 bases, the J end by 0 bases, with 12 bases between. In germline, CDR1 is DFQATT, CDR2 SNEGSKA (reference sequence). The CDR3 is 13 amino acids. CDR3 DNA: TGCAGTGCGCACCGGGACATCTCCTACGAGCAGTACTTC. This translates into CSAHRDISYEQYF.

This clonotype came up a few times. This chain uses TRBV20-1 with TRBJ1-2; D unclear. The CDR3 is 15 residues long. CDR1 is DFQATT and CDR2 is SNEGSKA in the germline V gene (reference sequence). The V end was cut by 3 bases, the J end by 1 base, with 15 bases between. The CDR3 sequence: CSASMEGPLNYGYTF. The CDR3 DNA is TGCAGTGCTAGTATGGAGGGCCCCCTTAACTATGGCTACACCTTC.

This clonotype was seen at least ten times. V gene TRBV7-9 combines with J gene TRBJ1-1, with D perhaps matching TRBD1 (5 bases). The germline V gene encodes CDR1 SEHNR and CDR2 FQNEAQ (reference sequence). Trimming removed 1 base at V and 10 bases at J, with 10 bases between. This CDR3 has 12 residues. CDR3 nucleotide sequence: TGTGCCAGCAGCTTAGTTGGAAGGGGAGCTTTCTTT. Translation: CASSLVGRGAFF.

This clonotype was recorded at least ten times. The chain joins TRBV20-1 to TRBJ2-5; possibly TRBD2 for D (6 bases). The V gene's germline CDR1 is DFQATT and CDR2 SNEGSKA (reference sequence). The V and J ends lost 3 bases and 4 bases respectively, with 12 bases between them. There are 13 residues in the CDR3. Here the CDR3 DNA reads TGCAGTGCTAGGAGTACTAGCCTAGAGACCCAGTACTTC. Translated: CSARSTSLETQYF.

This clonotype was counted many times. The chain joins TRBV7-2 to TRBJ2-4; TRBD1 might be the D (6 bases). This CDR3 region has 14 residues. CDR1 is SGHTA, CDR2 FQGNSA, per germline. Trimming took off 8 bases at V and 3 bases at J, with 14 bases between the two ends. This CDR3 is CASHGTNDKNIQYF. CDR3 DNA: TGTGCCAGCCACGGGACAAACGACAAAAACATTCAGTACTTC. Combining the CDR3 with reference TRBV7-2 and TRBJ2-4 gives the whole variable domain GAGVSQSPSNKVTEKGKDVELRCDPISGHTALYWYRQSLGQGLEFLIYFQGNSAPDKSGLPSDRFSAERTGGSVSTLTIQRTQQEDSAVYLCASHGTNDKNIQYFGAGTRLSVL.

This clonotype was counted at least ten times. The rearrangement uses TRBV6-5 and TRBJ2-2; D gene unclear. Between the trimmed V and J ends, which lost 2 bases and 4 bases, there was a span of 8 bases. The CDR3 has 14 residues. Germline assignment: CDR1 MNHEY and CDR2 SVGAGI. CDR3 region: CASSYRRSTGELFF. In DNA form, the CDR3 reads TGTGCCAGCAGTTACCGGCGGTCCACCGGGGAGCTGTTTTTT.

This chain's CDR3 is CASSLLEGNTEAFF. CDR3 DNA sequence: TGTGCCAGCAGCTTACTTGAGGGGAACACTGAAGCTTTCTTT. The chain employs TRBV7-9 and TRBJ1-1; D is ambiguous. This CDR3 has 14 residues. V was cut by 2 bases and J by 1 base, with 8 bases left in between. CDR1 is SEHNR and CDR2 is FQNEAQ in the germline V gene (reference sequence). The full variable domain, rest sourced from reference TRBV7-9 and TRBJ1-1, is DTGVSQNPRHKITKRGQNVTFRCDPISEHNRLYWYRQTLGQGPEFLTYFQNEAQLEKSRLLSDRFSAERPKGSFSTLEIQRTEQGDSAMYLCASSLLEGNTEAFFGQGTRLTVV.

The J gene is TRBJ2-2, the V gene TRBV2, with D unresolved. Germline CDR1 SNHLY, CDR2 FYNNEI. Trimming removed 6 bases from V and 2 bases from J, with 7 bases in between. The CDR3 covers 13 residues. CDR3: CASRTQNTGELFF. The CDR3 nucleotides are TGTGCCAGCAGAACTCAAAACACCGGGGAGCTGTTTTTT.

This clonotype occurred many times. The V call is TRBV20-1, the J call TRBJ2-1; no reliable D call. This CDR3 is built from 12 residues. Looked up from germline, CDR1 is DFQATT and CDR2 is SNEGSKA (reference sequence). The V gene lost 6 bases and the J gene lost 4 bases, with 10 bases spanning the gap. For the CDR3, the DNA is TGCAGTGCCACCCTAGGATACAATGAGCAGTTCTTC. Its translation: CSATLGYNEQFF.

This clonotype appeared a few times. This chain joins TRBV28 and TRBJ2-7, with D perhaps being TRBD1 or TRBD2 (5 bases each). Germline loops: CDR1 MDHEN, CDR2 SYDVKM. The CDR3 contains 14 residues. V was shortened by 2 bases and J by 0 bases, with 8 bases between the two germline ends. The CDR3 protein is CASSLTGPSYEQYF. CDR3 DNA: TGTGCCAGCAGTTTAACGGGACCCTCCTACGAGCAGTACTTC.

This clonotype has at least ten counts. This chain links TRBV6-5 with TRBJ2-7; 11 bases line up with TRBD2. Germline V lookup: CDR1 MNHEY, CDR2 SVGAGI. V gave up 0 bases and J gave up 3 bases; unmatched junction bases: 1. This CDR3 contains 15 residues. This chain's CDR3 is CASSYSLAGGYEQYF. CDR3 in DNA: TGTGCCAGCAGTTACTCCCTAGCGGGAGGCTACGAGCAGTACTTC.

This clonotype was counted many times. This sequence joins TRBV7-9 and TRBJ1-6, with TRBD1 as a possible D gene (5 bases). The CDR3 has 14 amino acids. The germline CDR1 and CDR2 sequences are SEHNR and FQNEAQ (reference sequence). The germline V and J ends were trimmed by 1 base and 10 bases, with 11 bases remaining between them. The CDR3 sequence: CASSLEGMGSPLHF. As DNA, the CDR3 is TGTGCCAGCAGCTTAGAGGGGATGGGATCACCCCTCCACTTT.

Here the CDR3 reads CASSLVSGGETQYF. DNA of the CDR3: TGCGCCAGCAGCTTGGTGAGCGGGGGAGAGACCCAGTACTTC. The V call is TRBV5-1, the J call TRBJ2-5, with 8 positions matching TRBD2. V shed 0 bases and J 4 bases; nucleotides not matched to a gene: 2. CDR1 is SGHRS and CDR2 is YFSETQ in the germline V gene. CDR3 length: 14 amino acids.

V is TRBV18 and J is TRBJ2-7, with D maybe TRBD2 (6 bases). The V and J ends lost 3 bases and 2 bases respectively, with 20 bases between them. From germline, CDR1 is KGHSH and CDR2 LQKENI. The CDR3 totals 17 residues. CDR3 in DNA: TGTGCCAGCTCACCCACGTATATGCGGGGTCTTCCCTACGAGCAGTACTTC. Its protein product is CASSPTYMRGLPYEQYF. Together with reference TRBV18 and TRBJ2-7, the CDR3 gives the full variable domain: NAGVMQNPRHLVRRRGQEARLRCSPMKGHSHVYWYRQLPEEGLKFMVYLQKENIIDESGMPKERFSAEFPKEGPSILRIQQVVRGDSAAYFCASSPTYMRGLPYEQYFGPGTRLTVT.

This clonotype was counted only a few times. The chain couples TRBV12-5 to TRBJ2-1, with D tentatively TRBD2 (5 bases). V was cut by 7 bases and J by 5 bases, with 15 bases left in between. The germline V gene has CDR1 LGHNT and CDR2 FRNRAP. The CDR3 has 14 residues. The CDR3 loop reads CASAMGSAHNEQFF. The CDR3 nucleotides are TGTGCTAGTGCCATGGGTAGCGCCCACAATGAGCAGTTCTTC.

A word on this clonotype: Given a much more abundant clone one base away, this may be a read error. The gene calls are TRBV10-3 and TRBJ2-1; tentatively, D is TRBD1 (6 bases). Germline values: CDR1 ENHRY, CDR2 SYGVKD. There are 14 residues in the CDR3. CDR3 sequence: CAITWDNSYNEQSF. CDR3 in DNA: TGTGCCATCACCTGGGACAACTCCTACAATGAGCAGTCCTTC.